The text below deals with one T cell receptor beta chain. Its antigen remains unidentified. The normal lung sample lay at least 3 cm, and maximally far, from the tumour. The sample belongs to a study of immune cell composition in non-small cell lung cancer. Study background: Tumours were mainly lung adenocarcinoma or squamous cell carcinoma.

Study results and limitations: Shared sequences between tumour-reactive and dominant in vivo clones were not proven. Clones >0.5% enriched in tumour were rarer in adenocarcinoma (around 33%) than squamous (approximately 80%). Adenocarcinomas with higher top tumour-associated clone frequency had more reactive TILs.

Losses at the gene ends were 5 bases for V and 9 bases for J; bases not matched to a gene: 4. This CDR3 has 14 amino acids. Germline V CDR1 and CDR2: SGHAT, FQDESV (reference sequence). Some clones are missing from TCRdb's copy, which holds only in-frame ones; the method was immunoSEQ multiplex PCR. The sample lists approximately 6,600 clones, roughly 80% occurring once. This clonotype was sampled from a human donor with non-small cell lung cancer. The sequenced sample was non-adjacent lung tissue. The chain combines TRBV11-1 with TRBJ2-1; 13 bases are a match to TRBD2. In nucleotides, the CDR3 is TGTGCCAGCAGCCCCGGGACTAGCGGGACTGAGCAGTTCTTC. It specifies CASSPGTSGTEQFF.